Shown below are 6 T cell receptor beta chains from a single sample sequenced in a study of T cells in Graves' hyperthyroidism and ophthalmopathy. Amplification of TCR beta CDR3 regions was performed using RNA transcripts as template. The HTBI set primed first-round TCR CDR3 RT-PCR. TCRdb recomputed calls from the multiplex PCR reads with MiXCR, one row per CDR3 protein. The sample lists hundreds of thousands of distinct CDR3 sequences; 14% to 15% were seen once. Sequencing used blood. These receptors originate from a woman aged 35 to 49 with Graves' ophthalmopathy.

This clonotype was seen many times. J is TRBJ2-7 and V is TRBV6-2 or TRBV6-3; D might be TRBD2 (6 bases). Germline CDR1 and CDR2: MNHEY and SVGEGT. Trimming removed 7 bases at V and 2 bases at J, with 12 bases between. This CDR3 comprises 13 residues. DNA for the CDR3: TGTGCCAGCACAAGGACTACAACCTACGAGCAGTACTTC. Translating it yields CASTRTTTYEQYF.

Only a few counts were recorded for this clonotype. The CDR3 nucleotides read TGTGCCAGCAGCTCTCTAGTAGGAGAGACCCAGTACTTC. Its translation: CASSSLVGETQYF. V gene TRBV7-9 combines with J gene TRBJ2-5, with D unresolved. The CDR3 length is 13 residues. The germline CDR1 and CDR2 sequences are SEHNR and FQNEAQ (reference sequence). V lost 4 bases to trimming and J lost 4 bases, with 10 bases between them.

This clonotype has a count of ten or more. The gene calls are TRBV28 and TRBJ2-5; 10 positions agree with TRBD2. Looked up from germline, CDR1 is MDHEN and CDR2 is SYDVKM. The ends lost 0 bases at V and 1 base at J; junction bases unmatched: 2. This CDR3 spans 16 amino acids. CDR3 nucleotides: TGTGCCAGCAGTTTATGGACTAGCGGGTTCCAAGAGACCCAGTACTTC. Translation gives CASSLWTSGFQETQYF.

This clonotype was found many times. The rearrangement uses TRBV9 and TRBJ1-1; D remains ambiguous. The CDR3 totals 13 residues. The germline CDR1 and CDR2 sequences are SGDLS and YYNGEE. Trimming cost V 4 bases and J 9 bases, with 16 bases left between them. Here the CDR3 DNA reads TGTGCCAGCAGCCAGATGGCCGGTGGGCAAGCTTTCTTT. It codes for CASSQMAGGQAFF.

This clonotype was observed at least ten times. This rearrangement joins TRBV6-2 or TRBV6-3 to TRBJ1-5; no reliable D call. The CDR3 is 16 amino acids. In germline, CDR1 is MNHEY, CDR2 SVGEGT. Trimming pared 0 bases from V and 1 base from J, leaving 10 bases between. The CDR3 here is CASSYSIGRSNQPQHF. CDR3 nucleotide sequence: TGTGCCAGCAGTTACTCGATAGGTCGGAGCAATCAGCCCCAGCATTTT.

The CDR3 DNA follows: TGTGCCAGCAGCTCCGATTCCTTCGACGGGTACGAGCAGTACTTC. Translated: CASSSDSFDGYEQYF. The rearrangement links TRBV11-1 to TRBJ2-7; D is uncertain. Trimming removed 4 bases from V and 4 bases from J, with 17 bases in between. The CDR3 totals 15 residues. Germline lookup yields CDR1 SGHAT and CDR2 FQDESV (reference sequence). The full variable domain, its missing parts supplied by reference TRBV11-1 and TRBJ2-7, is EAEVAQSPRYKITEKSQAVAFWCDPISGHATLYWYRQILGQGPELLVQFQDESVVDDSQLPKDRFSAERLKGVDSTLKIQPAELGDSAMYLCASSSDSFDGYEQYFGPGTRLTVT.